One and the same sample provided the 8 T cell receptor beta chains below, sequenced in a study of blood T cell repertoires in COVID-19. The protocol was immunoSEQ multiplex PCR, while the TCRdb copy is restricted to in-frame clones and leaves out a portion. The table has 250,000 or so clones, around 88% seen once. Specimen: peripheral blood. The source is an elderly man with acute or convalescent COVID-19.

The V and J genes are TRBV30 and TRBJ2-2; 7 bases match TRBD1. This CDR3 region has 14 residues. Germline V gene data show CDR1 as GTSNPN and CDR2 as SVGIG (reference sequence). V trimming: 5 bases; J trimming: 3 bases; junction bases outside the gene matches: 6. CDR3 in DNA: TGTGCCTGGTTTGACAGGGACGACACCGGGGAGCTGTTTTTT. Protein sequence: CAWFDRDDTGELFF.

This chain joins TRBV7-3 and TRBJ2-3; 12 bases match TRBD2. Germline V gene sequence: CDR1 SGHTA, CDR2 FQGTGA. With 2 bases clipped from V and 5 bases from J, the junction kept 5 bases outside the gene matches. The length of the CDR3 is 16 residues. The CDR3 protein is CASSLGRTSGIDTQYF. In nucleotides, the CDR3 is TGTGCCAGCAGCTTAGGCCGGACTAGCGGGATAGATACGCAGTATTTT. The variable domain in full, completed from reference TRBV7-3 and TRBJ2-3, reads GAGVSQTPSNKVTEKGKYVELRCDPISGHTALYWYRQSLGQGPEFLIYFQGTGAADDSGLPNDRFFAVRPEGSVSTLKIQRTERGDSAVYLCASSLGRTSGIDTQYFGPGTRLTVL.

The V gene is TRBV5-1, the J gene TRBJ2-6; the D is unclear. Germline assignment: CDR1 SGHRS and CDR2 YFSETQ. CDR3 size: 16 residues. The V end was cut by 0 bases, the J end by 4 bases, with 11 bases between. The CDR3 DNA sequence: TGCGCCAGCAGCTTGGGTCCGAGAGAAGGGGCCAACGTCCTGACTTTC. This translates into CASSLGPREGANVLTF.

The chain uses TRBV19 and TRBJ1-2; D is unresolved. V was trimmed by 7 bases and J by 5 bases, leaving 11 bases between them. The CDR3 runs 12 residues. Per germline, CDR1 LNHDA and CDR2 SQIVND (reference sequence). The CDR3 is CASNEGYYGYTF. DNA for the CDR3: TGTGCCAGTAACGAGGGATATTATGGCTACACCTTC.

This clone occurred a few times. This chain connects TRBV25-1 to TRBJ2-7, with D unclear. The germline V gene has CDR1 MGHDK and CDR2 SYGVNS. V was cut by 0 bases and J by 6 bases, with 3 bases left in between. The CDR3 consists of 11 residues. DNA for the CDR3: TGTGCCAGCAGTGAATATAGCGAGCAGTACTTC. Translation: CASSEYSEQYF.

The genes are TRBV7-2 and TRBJ2-3; TRBD2 aligns across 10 bases. Germline lookup yields CDR1 SGHTA and CDR2 FQGNSA. Trimming cost V 5 bases and J 6 bases; bases outside gene matches: 14. CDR3 length: 17 amino acids. The CDR3 loop reads CASSPTAGAGGPDTQYF. DNA of the CDR3: TGTGCCAGCAGCCCTACTGCCGGAGCGGGGGGGCCTGATACGCAGTATTTT.

The genes are TRBV19 and TRBJ1-2, with D possibly matching TRBD1 (5 bases). There are 13 residues in the CDR3. Trimming took 7 bases from V and 3 from J, leaving 12 bases between them. The germline gives CDR1 LNHDA, CDR2 SQIVND (reference sequence). CDR3 sequence (DNA): TGTGCCAGTACCGTCGACAGCTACTATGGCTACACCTTC. Translated: CASTVDSYYGYTF.

Comments on this clone: The junction and the germline gene differ at one end; a read error may be behind it. V and J are TRBV7-7 and TRBJ2-5, with 10 bases lining up with TRBD1. The germline V gene has CDR1 SSHAT and CDR2 FNYEAQ (reference sequence). This CDR3 contains 14 residues. CDR3 nucleotide sequence: TGTGCTAGCAGCGACAGGGGGCGGGAGGAGACCCAGTACTTC. Its protein product is CASSDRGREETQYF.